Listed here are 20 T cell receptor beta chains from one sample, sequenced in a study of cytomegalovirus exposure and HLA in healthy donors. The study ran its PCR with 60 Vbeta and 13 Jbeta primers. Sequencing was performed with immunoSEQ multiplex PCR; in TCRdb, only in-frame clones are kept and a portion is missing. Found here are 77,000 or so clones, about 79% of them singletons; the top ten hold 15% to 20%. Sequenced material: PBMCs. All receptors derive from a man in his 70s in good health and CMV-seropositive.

CDR3 amino acids: CATSTRTGNGYTF. The CDR3, as DNA: TGTGCCACCAGCACGCGGACAGGGAACGGCTACACCTTC. V usage is TRBV15 and J usage is TRBJ1-2; 8 nucleotides match TRBD1. V shed 4 bases, J shed 8 bases, and the junction held 6 bases outside the gene matches. The CDR3 is 13 residues long. Germline-derived CDR1 and CDR2 are LNHNV and YYDKDF (reference sequence).

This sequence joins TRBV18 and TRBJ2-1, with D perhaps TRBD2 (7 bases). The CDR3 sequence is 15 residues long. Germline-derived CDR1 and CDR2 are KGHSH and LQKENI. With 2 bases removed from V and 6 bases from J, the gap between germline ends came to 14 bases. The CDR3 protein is CASSPTDGGPNEQFF. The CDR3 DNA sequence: TGTGCCAGCTCACCAACGGACGGGGGGCCCAATGAGCAGTTCTTC. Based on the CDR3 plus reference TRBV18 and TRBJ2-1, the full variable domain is NAGVMQNPRHLVRRRGQEARLRCSPMKGHSHVYWYRQLPEEGLKFMVYLQKENIIDESGMPKERFSAEFPKEGPSILRIQQVVRGDSAAYFCASSPTDGGPNEQFFGPGTRLTVL.

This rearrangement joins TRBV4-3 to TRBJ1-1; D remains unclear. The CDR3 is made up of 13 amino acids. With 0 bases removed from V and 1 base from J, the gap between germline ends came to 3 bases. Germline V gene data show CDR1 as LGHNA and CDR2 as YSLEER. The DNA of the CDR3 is TGCGCCAGCAGCCAAGATCGGAACACTGAAGCTTTCTTT. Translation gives CASSQDRNTEAFF.

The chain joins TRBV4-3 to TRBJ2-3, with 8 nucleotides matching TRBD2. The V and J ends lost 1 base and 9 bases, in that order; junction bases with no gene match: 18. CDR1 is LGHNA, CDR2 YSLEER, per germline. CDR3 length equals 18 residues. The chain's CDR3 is CASSQAAEAGARFDTQYF. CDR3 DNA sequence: TGCGCCAGCAGCCAAGCGGCTGAAGCGGGGGCCCGCTTCGACACGCAGTATTTT.

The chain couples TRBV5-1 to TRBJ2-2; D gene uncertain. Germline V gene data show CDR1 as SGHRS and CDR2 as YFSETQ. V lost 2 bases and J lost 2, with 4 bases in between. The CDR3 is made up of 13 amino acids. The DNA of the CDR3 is TGCGCCAGCAGCTTCCTAAACACCGGGGAGCTGTTTTTT. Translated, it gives CASSFLNTGELFF.

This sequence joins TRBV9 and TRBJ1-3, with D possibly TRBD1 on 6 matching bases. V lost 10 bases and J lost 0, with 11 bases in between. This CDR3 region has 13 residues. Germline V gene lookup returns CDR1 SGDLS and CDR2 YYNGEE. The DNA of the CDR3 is TGTGCCCGCGAGGGGGTCTCTGGAAACACCATATATTTT. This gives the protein CAREGVSGNTIYF. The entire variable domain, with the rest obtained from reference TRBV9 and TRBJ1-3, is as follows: DSGVTQTPKHLITATGQRVTLRCSPRSGDLSVYWYQQSLDQGLQFLIQYYNGEERAKGNILERFSAQQFPDLHSELNLSSLELGDSALYFCAREGVSGNTIYFGEGSWLTVV.

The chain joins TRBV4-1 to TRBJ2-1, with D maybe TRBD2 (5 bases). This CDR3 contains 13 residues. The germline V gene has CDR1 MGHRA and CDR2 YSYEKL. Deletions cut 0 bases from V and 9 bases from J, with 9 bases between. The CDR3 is CASSQEFLAEQFF. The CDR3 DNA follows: TGCGCCAGCAGCCAAGAATTCCTAGCTGAGCAGTTCTTC.

CDR3 loop: CASSQGQGSYNEQFF. The CDR3 region has the DNA TGTGCCAGCAGCCAGGGACAGGGGTCCTACAATGAGCAGTTCTTC. This sequence joins TRBV9 and TRBJ2-1; 10 bases align to TRBD1. Per the germline V gene, CDR1 is SGDLS and CDR2 is YYNGEE. The CDR3 covers 15 residues. J lost 1 base, V lost 4 bases, and 2 bases had no gene match.

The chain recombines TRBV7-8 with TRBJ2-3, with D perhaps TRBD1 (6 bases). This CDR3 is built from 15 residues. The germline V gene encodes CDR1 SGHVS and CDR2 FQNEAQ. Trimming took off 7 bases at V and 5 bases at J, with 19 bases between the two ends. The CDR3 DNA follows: TGTGCCAGCAACCCGCGGAAACAGGGCTTAGATACGCAGTATTTT. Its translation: CASNPRKQGLDTQYF. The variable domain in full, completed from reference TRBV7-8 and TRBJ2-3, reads GAGVSQSPRYKVAKRGQDVALRCDPISGHVSLFWYQQALGQGPEFLTYFQNEAQLDKSGLPSDRFFAERPEGSVSTLKIQRTQQEDSAVYLCASNPRKQGLDTQYFGPGTRLTVL.

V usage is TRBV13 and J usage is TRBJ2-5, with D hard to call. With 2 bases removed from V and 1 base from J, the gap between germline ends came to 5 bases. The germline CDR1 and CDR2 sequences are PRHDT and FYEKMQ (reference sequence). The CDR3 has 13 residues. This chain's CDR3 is CASSLQVQETQYF. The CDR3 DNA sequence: TGTGCCAGCAGCTTACAGGTCCAAGAGACCCAGTACTTC.

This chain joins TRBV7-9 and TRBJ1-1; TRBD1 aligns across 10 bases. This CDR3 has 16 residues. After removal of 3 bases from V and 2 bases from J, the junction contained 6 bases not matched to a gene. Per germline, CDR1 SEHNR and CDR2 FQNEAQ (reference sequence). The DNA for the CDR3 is TGTGCCAGCAGCTTGAGCTCGACAGGGGGCAACACTGAAGCTTTCTTT. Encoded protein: CASSLSSTGGNTEAFF. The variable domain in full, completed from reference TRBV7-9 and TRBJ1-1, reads DTGVSQNPRHKITKRGQNVTFRCDPISEHNRLYWYRQTLGQGPEFLTYFQNEAQLEKSRLLSDRFSAERPKGSFSTLEIQRTEQGDSAMYLCASSLSSTGGNTEAFFGQGTRLTVV.

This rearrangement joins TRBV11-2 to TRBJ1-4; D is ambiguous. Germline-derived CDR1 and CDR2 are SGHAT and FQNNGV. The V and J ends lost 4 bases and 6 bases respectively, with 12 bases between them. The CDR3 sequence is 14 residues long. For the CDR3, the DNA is TGTGCCAGCAGCTCACAAGTTAATGATGAAAAACTGTTTTTT. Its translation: CASSSQVNDEKLFF.

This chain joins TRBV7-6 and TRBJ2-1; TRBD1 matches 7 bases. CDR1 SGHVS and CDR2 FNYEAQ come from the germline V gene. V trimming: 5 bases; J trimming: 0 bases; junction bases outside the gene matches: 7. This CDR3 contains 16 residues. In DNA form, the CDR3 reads TGTGCCAGCAGCGCCACAGGGGCCGGCTCCTACAATGAGCAGTTCTTC. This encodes CASSATGAGSYNEQFF.

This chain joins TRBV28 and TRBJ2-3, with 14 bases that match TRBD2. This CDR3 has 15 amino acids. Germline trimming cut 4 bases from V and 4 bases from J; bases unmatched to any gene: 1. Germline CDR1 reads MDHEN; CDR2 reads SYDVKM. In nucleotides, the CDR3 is TGTGCCAGCAGTTCGGGACTAGCGGGAGCAGATACGCAGTATTTT. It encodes CASSSGLAGADTQYF.

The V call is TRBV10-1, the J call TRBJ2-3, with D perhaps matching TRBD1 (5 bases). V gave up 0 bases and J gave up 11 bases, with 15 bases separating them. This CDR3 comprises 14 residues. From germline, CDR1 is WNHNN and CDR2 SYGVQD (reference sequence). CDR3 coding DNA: TGCGCCAGCAGTGAGTCGGGGCCCACTGACCGGCAGTATTTT. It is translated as CASSESGPTDRQYF.

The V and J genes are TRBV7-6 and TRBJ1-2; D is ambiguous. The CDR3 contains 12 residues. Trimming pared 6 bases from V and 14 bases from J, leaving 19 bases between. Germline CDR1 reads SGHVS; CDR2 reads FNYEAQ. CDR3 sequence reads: CASRLHRDQGTF. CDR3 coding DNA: TGTGCCAGCAGGCTTCACCGGGATCAAGGGACCTTC.

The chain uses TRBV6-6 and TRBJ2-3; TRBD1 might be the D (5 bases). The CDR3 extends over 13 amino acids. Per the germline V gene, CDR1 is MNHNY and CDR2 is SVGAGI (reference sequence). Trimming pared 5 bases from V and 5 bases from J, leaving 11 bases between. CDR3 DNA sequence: TGTGCCAGCAGTCCGACAGTTGGAGATACGCAGTATTTT. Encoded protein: CASSPTVGDTQYF.

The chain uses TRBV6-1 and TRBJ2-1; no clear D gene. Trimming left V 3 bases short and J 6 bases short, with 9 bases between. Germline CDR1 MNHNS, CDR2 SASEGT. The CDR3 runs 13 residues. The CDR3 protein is CASSDSWSNEQFF. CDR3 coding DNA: TGTGCCAGCAGTGATAGTTGGTCCAATGAGCAGTTCTTC.

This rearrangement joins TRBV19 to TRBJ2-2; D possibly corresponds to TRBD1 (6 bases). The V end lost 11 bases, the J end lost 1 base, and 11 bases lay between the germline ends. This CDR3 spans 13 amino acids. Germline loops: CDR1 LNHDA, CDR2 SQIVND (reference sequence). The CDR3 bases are TGTGCCGGCCCGACAGGGAACACCGGGGAGCTGTTTTTT. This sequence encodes CAGPTGNTGELFF.

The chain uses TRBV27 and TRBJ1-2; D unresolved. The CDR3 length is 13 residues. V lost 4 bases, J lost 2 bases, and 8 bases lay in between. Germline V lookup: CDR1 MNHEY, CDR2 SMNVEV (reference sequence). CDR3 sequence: CASSSQLNYGYTF. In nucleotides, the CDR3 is TGTGCCAGCAGTTCACAGCTCAACTATGGCTACACCTTC.